Reported below is one TCR beta chain. This specimen belongs to a study of T cell changes during pregnancy in multiple sclerosis. Some clones are missing from TCRdb's copy, which holds only in-frame ones; the method was immunoSEQ multiplex PCR. The sample yields more than 65,000 clones, roughly 96% seen once. Germline assignment: CDR1 GTSNPN and CDR2 SVGIG (reference sequence). This CDR3 contains 13 residues. V lost 4 bases and J 0 bases, leaving 10 bases between the germline ends. The sample in question was peripheral blood, obtained in the second trimester of pregnancy. The sequence came from a female donor with multiple sclerosis, enrolled in a pregnancy study. The J gene is TRBJ2-7, the V gene TRBV30, with a weak D call TRBD1 (6 bases). This CDR3 is CAWTLQGSYEQYF. CDR3 sequence (DNA): TGTGCCTGGACCCTACAGGGCTCCTACGAGCAGTACTTC.